The clone carrying this T cell receptor beta chain was seen a single time. Antigen: not known. This specimen comes from a study of chemoradiotherapy in HPV16-positive cancers. Study context: Candidate HPV-specific clones and shared TCR motifs came from a couple of HPV16-positive patients. Study-level results: HPV-responsive T-cell expansion during chemoradiotherapy was linked to improved recurrence-free survival in HPV16-positive patients. Candidate HPV-specific clones and E7-related TCR motifs grew in tumor during treatment. Functional assays defining HPV-specific T cells used only a couple of HPV16-positive patients.

Trimming took off 0 bases at V and 3 bases at J, with 11 bases between the two ends. The CDR3 sequence is 15 residues long. Germline assignment: CDR1 SGHTA and CDR2 FQGNSA. Generated by immunoSEQ multiplex PCR, the TCRdb table keeps only in-frame clones and is missing some. The sample includes more than 10,000 clones, nearly 90% of them seen just once. This TCR came from a human donor with HPV-associated anogenital cancer. The sample consisted of blood, taken from a patient who underwent chemoradiotherapy. The chain combines TRBV7-2 with TRBJ2-5; TRBD1 is a possible D gene (6 bases). The CDR3 bases are TGTGCCAGCAGCTTAGCCGGGACACATAAAGAGACCCAGTACTTC. Translating gives CASSLAGTHKETQYF.